This TCR beta chain emerged from a study of T cell responses to AZD1222 COVID-19 vaccine. The V and J ends lost 0 bases and 4 bases respectively, with 8 bases between them. The germline CDR1 and CDR2 sequences are SGHKS and YYEKEE (reference sequence). The CDR3 sequence is 14 residues long. Sequencing was performed with immunoSEQ multiplex PCR; in TCRdb, only in-frame clones are kept and a portion is missing. The data contain roughly 51,000 clones, 80% to 90% of them singletons. Findings of the study overall: There were repertoire samples only from the period after the peak T cell response. Unmutated variant regions reportedly attract nearly half of all spike-specific TCRs. Seropositive status at baseline applied to only a handful of AZD1222 recipients. The donors showed a predominance of white British ancestry and of females, with possible underestimation of clonal diversity.

This clone was detected only once. Its target is not known. The chain links TRBV5-5 to TRBJ1-5; D gene unclear. The receptor's source is an adult who received the AZD1222 COVID-19 vaccine. The sequencing here drew on peripheral blood, taken 28 days after the second AZD1222 dose. CDR3 sequence: CASSLASENQPQHF. In DNA, the CDR3 is TGTGCCAGCAGCTTGGCCTCGGAGAATCAGCCCCAGCATTTT.